Following are 19 T cell receptor beta chains from one sample sequenced in a study of T cell changes during pregnancy in multiple sclerosis. The table came from immunoSEQ multiplex PCR; TCRdb's copy has only in-frame clones and leaves some out. The sample has 90,000 to 95,000 clones, 90% to 95% seen once. This sample comprised peripheral blood, obtained in the third trimester of pregnancy. The origin of the receptors is a female donor with multiple sclerosis, enrolled in a pregnancy study.

The chain's CDR3 is CASSLGAGTGANVLTF. CDR3 nucleotides: TGCGCCAGCAGCTTGGGGGCCGGGACTGGGGCCAACGTCCTGACTTTC. This chain links TRBV5-1 with TRBJ2-6; TRBD2 might be the D (5 bases). CDR1 is SGHRS and CDR2 is YFSETQ in the germline V gene. V shed 0 bases and J shed 2 bases, with 9 bases lying between them. This CDR3 has 16 amino acids.

The chain couples TRBV5-1 to TRBJ2-3; 7 nucleotides line up with TRBD2. Per germline, CDR1 SGHRS and CDR2 YFSETQ. Trimming removed 0 bases from V and 4 bases from J; junction bases left unmatched: 5. The CDR3 sequence is 15 residues long. As DNA, the CDR3 is TGCGCCAGCAGCTTGGAACCGGGGAGGGCAGATACGCAGTATTTT. Translating gives CASSLEPGRADTQYF.

The V and J genes are TRBV30 and TRBJ2-7; the match to TRBD2 covers 9 bases. Germline V gene lookup returns CDR1 GTSNPN and CDR2 SVGIG (reference sequence). The CDR3 runs to 12 residues. V was pared by 4 bases and J by 4 bases, with 2 bases of the junction left unmatched. The CDR3 region has the DNA TGTGCCTGGACAGCGGGAGGTTACGAGCAGTACTTC. It specifies CAWTAGGYEQYF.

The V call is TRBV19, the J call TRBJ2-1; 9 bases line up with TRBD2. Per germline, CDR1 LNHDA and CDR2 SQIVND (reference sequence). The CDR3 runs to 15 residues. V trimming: 3 bases; J trimming: 9 bases; junction bases outside the gene matches: 9. The CDR3 loop reads CASSISGSFQGEQFF. The DNA of the CDR3 is TGTGCCAGTAGTATTAGCGGGAGCTTTCAGGGTGAGCAGTTCTTC.

This chain links TRBV18 with TRBJ2-7; 8 bases match TRBD2. The CDR3 is 17 residues long. Germline-derived CDR1 and CDR2 are KGHSH and LQKENI. The junction had 11 bases not matched to a gene; V was cut back by 1 base and J by 3 bases. The CDR3 loop reads CASSPLRGSRGDYEQYF. CDR3 coding DNA: TGTGCCAGCTCACCACTCAGAGGGTCGCGGGGGGACTACGAGCAGTACTTC.

The rearrangement uses TRBV28 and TRBJ2-7, with 7 bases fitting TRBD1. The CDR3 is 14 amino acids. Germline CDR1 MDHEN, CDR2 SYDVKM. Germline trimming cut 5 bases from V and 2 bases from J; bases unmatched to any gene: 6. DNA for the CDR3: TGTGCCAGCAGTGAGACAGGGCGGCCCTACGAGCAGTACTTC. This gives the protein CASSETGRPYEQYF.

The rearrangement joins TRBV6-5 to TRBJ2-1, with 10 bases identical to TRBD2. The ends lost 6 bases at V and 2 bases at J; junction bases unmatched: 4. Germline V gene data show CDR1 as MNHEY and CDR2 as SVGAGI. The CDR3 runs to 15 residues. CDR3 loop: CASSISGRAYNEQFF. CDR3 coding DNA: TGTGCCAGCAGCATCAGCGGGAGGGCCTACAATGAGCAGTTCTTC.

V is TRBV19 and J is TRBJ1-5, with 8 bases aligning to TRBD1. Germline V gene sequence: CDR1 LNHDA, CDR2 SQIVND (reference sequence). The CDR3 spans 15 residues. The junction had 9 bases not matched to a gene; V was cut back by 5 bases and J by 6 bases. In DNA, the CDR3 is TGTGCCAGTAGTTTGACGGGACAGGTAGGTCAGCCCCAGCATTTT. Residues: CASSLTGQVGQPQHF.

This rearrangement joins TRBV7-3 to TRBJ1-5; D uncertain. Per the germline V gene, CDR1 is SGHTA and CDR2 is FQGTGA. The V end was cut by 5 bases, the J end by 2 bases, with 10 bases between. The CDR3 totals 14 residues. Here the CDR3 DNA reads TGTGCCAGCAGCGGGGAGAGAGGCAATCAGCCCCAGCATTTT. Translated: CASSGERGNQPQHF.

The rearrangement uses TRBV28 and TRBJ2-5; D unclear. V lost 2 bases and J 2 bases, leaving 12 bases between the germline ends. CDR1 and CDR2 from the germline V gene are MDHEN and SYDVKM. CDR3 size: 15 residues. Here the CDR3 DNA reads TGTGCCAGCAGTTTAGGTAGCTCGCATCAAGAGACCCAGTACTTC. Protein sequence: CASSLGSSHQETQYF.

The CDR3: CSVDGTGARNTEAFF. The DNA of the CDR3 is TGCAGCGTTGATGGGACAGGGGCCAGGAACACTGAAGCTTTCTTT. The J gene is TRBJ1-1, the V gene TRBV29-1, with TRBD1 matching over 10 bases. The CDR3 is made up of 15 amino acids. Trimming cost V 3 bases and J 1 base; bases outside gene matches: 5. The germline V gene encodes CDR1 SQVTM and CDR2 ANQGSEA. Variable domain in full (rest from reference TRBV29-1 and TRBJ1-1): SAVISQKPSRDICQRGTSLTIQCQVDSQVTMMFWYRQQPGQSLTLIATANQGSEATYESGFVIDKFPISRPNLTFSTLTVSNMSPEDSSIYLCSVDGTGARNTEAFFGQGTRLTVV.

This clone was seen only once. CDR3 loop: CASSPGLVSSYNEQFF. The CDR3, as DNA: TGTGCCAGCAGCCCCGGCCTAGTTTCGTCCTACAATGAGCAGTTCTTC. The chain employs TRBV7-2 and TRBJ2-1; D remains unclear. This CDR3 has 16 residues. CDR1 is SGHTA, CDR2 FQGNSA, per germline. Trimming shortened V by 5 bases and J by 1 base, and 15 bases separated the two germline ends.

The chain recombines TRBV5-4 with TRBJ2-1, with no clear D. CDR1 is SGHNT and CDR2 is YYREEE in the germline V gene (reference sequence). CDR3 length: 14 amino acids. V was pared by 1 base and J by 9 bases, with 14 bases between. The CDR3 spells CASSLWAGLREQFF. The CDR3 nucleotides are TGTGCCAGCAGCTTGTGGGCAGGCCTCCGTGAGCAGTTCTTC. The full variable domain, its missing parts supplied by reference TRBV5-4 and TRBJ2-1, is ETGVTQSPTHLIKTRGQQVTLRCSSQSGHNTVSWYQQALGQGPQFIFQYYREEENGRGNFPPRFSGLQFPNYSSELNVNALELDDSALYLCASSLWAGLREQFFGPGTRLTVL.

The chain is built from TRBV6-5 and TRBJ1-2; possible D gene TRBD1, 5 bases. Germline values: CDR1 MNHEY, CDR2 SVGAGI. This CDR3 contains 14 residues. Deletions cut 6 bases from V and 6 bases from J, with 17 bases between. CDR3 DNA: TGTGCCAGCAGGGCTCTTGGCCTGGGGCATGGCTACACCTTC. Translating gives CASRALGLGHGYTF.

J is TRBJ2-7 and V is TRBV5-8; TRBD1 matches at 7 bases. V gave up 4 bases and J gave up 4 bases; unmatched junction bases: 11. CDR3 length: 15 residues. CDR1 is SGHTS and CDR2 is YDEGEE in the germline V gene. CDR3 residues: CASSQQPGTVYEQYF. CDR3 nucleotide sequence: TGTGCCAGCAGCCAACAGCCCGGGACAGTGTACGAGCAGTACTTC.

This chain joins TRBV6-4 and TRBJ2-1, with 11 bases lining up with TRBD2. The V gene's germline CDR1 is MRHNA and CDR2 SNTAGT. The CDR3 is made up of 15 amino acids. Losses at the gene ends were 5 bases for V and 6 bases for J; bases not matched to a gene: 6. The CDR3 DNA follows: TGTGCCAGCAGTCAACTAGCGGGAGTTCCCAATGAGCAGTTCTTC. Translation gives CASSQLAGVPNEQFF.

This clone has only one observation. The V gene is TRBV13, the J gene TRBJ2-7; D not resolved. Per the germline V gene, CDR1 is PRHDT and CDR2 is FYEKMQ (reference sequence). V lost 6 bases to trimming and J lost 0 bases, with 18 bases between them. There are 16 residues in the CDR3. CDR3 DNA: TGTGCCAGCAGTAATGGTAGGCTACCAGGCTCCTACGAGCAGTACTTC. Encoded protein: CASSNGRLPGSYEQYF.

This clone was seen only once. The chain links TRBV19 to TRBJ2-1; TRBD2 agrees at 8 bases. V was pared by 3 bases and J by 6 bases, with 7 bases of the junction left unmatched. Germline V gene lookup returns CDR1 LNHDA and CDR2 SQIVND (reference sequence). The CDR3 loop spans 15 amino acids. The CDR3 loop reads CASSILNSGVNEQFF. In DNA form, the CDR3 reads TGTGCCAGTAGTATCCTTAATAGCGGGGTCAATGAGCAGTTCTTC. Full variable domain (remainder filled in from reference TRBV19 and TRBJ2-1): DGGITQSPKYLFRKEGQNVTLSCEQNLNHDAMYWYRQDPGQGLRLIYYSQIVNDFQKGDIAEGYSVSREKKESFPLTVTSAQKNPTAFYLCASSILNSGVNEQFFGPGTRLTVL.

This clone was recorded once. This rearrangement joins TRBV7-9 to TRBJ1-5; no reliable D call. There are 16 residues in the CDR3. CDR1 and CDR2 (germline): SEHNR, FQNEAQ (reference sequence). V lost 0 bases to trimming and J lost 0 bases, with 9 bases between them. CDR3 loop: CASSLASQYSNQPQHF. In DNA, the CDR3 is TGTGCCAGCAGCTTAGCGTCACAGTATAGCAATCAGCCCCAGCATTTT.